Following are 13 T cell receptor beta chains from one sample sequenced in a study of Ad26.COV2.S vaccination and SARS-CoV-2 variants (TCRdb year 2021). The time point label here, explained by the study, means: individuals recovered from natural SARS-CoV-2 infection. The library was generated by the immunoSEQ multiplex PCR assay. TCRdb took this table from immuneACCESS and kept in-frame rearrangements with V and J called. Such tables lack part of the clones; where checked against another copy, unresolved V genes explain under half of the gap, and the rest is unexplained. A total of around 140,000 clones appear in this sample, roughly 85% of them only once. The leading ten clones occupy approximately 5% of the sample. Sequenced material: peripheral blood, taken after recovery from COVID-19. These receptors were taken from a human donor who had recovered from COVID-19.

This chain links TRBV5-4 with TRBJ2-5; D not resolved. With 6 bases removed from V and 2 bases from J, the gap between germline ends came to 11 bases. The CDR3 extends over 13 amino acids. CDR1 is SGHNT and CDR2 is YYREEE in the germline V gene (reference sequence). The CDR3 region has the DNA TGTGCCAGCACCCCGACTCATCAAGAGACCCAGTACTTC. Residues: CASTPTHQETQYF. Drawing the rest from reference TRBV5-4 and TRBJ2-5, the complete variable domain is ETGVTQSPTHLIKTRGQQVTLRCSSQSGHNTVSWYQQALGQGPQFIFQYYREEENGRGNFPPRFSGLQFPNYSSELNVNALELDDSALYLCASTPTHQETQYFGPGTRLLVL.

This clone was counted a few times. The gene calls are TRBV6-5 and TRBJ1-2; TRBD1 agrees at 7 bases. The length of the CDR3 is 15 residues. Per the germline V gene, CDR1 is MNHEY and CDR2 is SVGAGI. Trimming cost V 0 bases and J 2 bases; bases outside gene matches: 3. This CDR3 reads CASSYSLGGNYGYTF. The CDR3, as DNA: TGTGCCAGCAGTTACTCGTTAGGGGGCAACTATGGCTACACCTTC.

The chain combines TRBV15 with TRBJ1-1, with D unclear. V was trimmed by 0 bases and J by 1 base, leaving 12 bases between them. The length of the CDR3 is 16 residues. Germline values: CDR1 LNHNV, CDR2 YYDKDF (reference sequence). CDR3 bases: TGTGCCACCAGCAGAGATCGGAGACACCCGAACACTGAAGCTTTCTTT. This gives the protein CATSRDRRHPNTEAFF.

The V and J genes are TRBV6-5 and TRBJ2-2, with 7 bases matching TRBD1. The germline V gene has CDR1 MNHEY and CDR2 SVGAGI. This CDR3 has 15 amino acids. Trimming cost V 6 bases and J 5 bases; bases outside gene matches: 9. CDR3 DNA sequence: TGTGCCAGCAGCCTAGACAGGGCGGTAACCGGGGAGCTGTTTTTT. Amino acid sequence: CASSLDRAVTGELFF.

This clone was picked up one time. The V call is TRBV5-6, the J call TRBJ1-2, with D possibly matching TRBD1 (6 bases). The germline gives CDR1 SGHDT, CDR2 YYEEEE. V was trimmed by 0 bases and J by 4 bases, leaving 10 bases between them. CDR3 length equals 14 residues. The CDR3, as DNA: TGTGCCAGCAGCTTGGTAGGACAGCCCTATGGCTACACCTTC. It specifies CASSLVGQPYGYTF.

The chain couples TRBV19 to TRBJ1-2, with D tentatively TRBD1 (5 bases). The CDR3 spans 15 residues. Germline CDR1 is LNHDA and CDR2 is SQIVND (reference sequence). V was cut by 1 base and J by 4 bases, with 13 bases left in between. The CDR3 protein is CASSIGGAGSYGYTF. CDR3 nucleotide sequence: TGTGCCAGTAGTATAGGAGGGGCGGGTTCCTATGGCTACACCTTC.

This chain connects TRBV2 to TRBJ2-7; D perhaps matches TRBD1 (6 bases). The CDR3 runs to 13 residues. Trimming pared 8 bases from V and 4 bases from J, leaving 15 bases between. The germline V gene has CDR1 SNHLY and CDR2 FYNNEI. In DNA form, the CDR3 reads TGTGCCAGCGTAGGGGCGCAGGGGTACGAGCAGTACTTC. It specifies CASVGAQGYEQYF.

V gene TRBV7-2 combines with J gene TRBJ2-5; D gene unclear. CDR3 length: 15 residues. Per germline, CDR1 SGHTA and CDR2 FQGNSA. Trimming removed 5 bases at V and 5 bases at J, with 18 bases between. For the CDR3, the DNA is TGTGCCAGCAGCCCTTGGGTGGGGATAGGGGAGACCCAGTACTTC. Translating gives CASSPWVGIGETQYF. The entire variable domain, with the rest obtained from reference TRBV7-2 and TRBJ2-5, is as follows: GAGVSQSPSNKVTEKGKDVELRCDPISGHTALYWYRQSLGQGLEFLIYFQGNSAPDKSGLPSDRFSAERTGGSVSTLTIQRTQQEDSAVYLCASSPWVGIGETQYFGPGTRLLVL.

V usage is TRBV28 and J usage is TRBJ2-1; maybe TRBD2 (6 bases). Trimming took off 6 bases at V and 2 bases at J, with 23 bases between the two ends. Per the germline V gene, CDR1 is MDHEN and CDR2 is SYDVKM. The CDR3 totals 18 residues. CDR3 DNA: TGTGCCAGCAGATCCCAGGTGGCGGACCGGGAGACCTACAATGAGCAGTTCTTC. It codes for CASRSQVADRETYNEQFF.

The chain has TRBV7-2 and TRBJ2-5, with a tentative D call TRBD1 (6 bases). Germline CDR1 SGHTA, CDR2 FQGNSA. CDR3 size: 14 residues. V was cut by 1 base and J by 4 bases, with 10 bases left in between. CDR3 DNA: TGTGCCAGCAGCTTAGGGGGGCCCGGAGAGACCCAGTACTTC. Amino acid sequence: CASSLGGPGETQYF.

In this sample, this clone turned up once. The chain is built from TRBV5-1 and TRBJ1-6; 9 bases are a match to TRBD1. This CDR3 contains 16 residues. Germline CDR1 SGHRS, CDR2 YFSETQ. Trimming took 4 bases from V and 10 from J; bases not matched to a gene: 12. CDR3 DNA: TGCGCCAGCAGCACCGGGACAGGGTTAATGGCATCACCCCTCCACTTT. Amino acids: CASSTGTGLMASPLHF. The whole variable domain, remainder taken from reference TRBV5-1 and TRBJ1-6, is KAGVTQTPRYLIKTRGQQVTLSCSPISGHRSVSWYQQTPGQGLQFLFEYFSETQRNKGNFPGRFSGRQFSNSRSEMNVSTLELGDSALYLCASSTGTGLMASPLHFGNGTRLTVT.

This clone was detected once. The chain links TRBV23-1 to TRBJ1-5; no firm D call. TRBV23-1 belongs to the ORF category, with a function that is uncertain. V lost 2 bases to trimming and J lost 7 bases, with 15 bases between them. The CDR3 has 15 residues. CDR3 sequence (DNA): TGCGCCAGCAGTCAACAGACCCGCATTATGCAGCCCCAGCATTTT. It yields the protein CASSQQTRIMQPQHF.

The genes are TRBV27 and TRBJ2-3; 11 bases are a match to TRBD1. This CDR3 is built from 13 residues. V lost 2 bases and J lost 8; bases outside the gene matches: 0. The germline V gene has CDR1 MNHEY and CDR2 SMNVEV (reference sequence). This CDR3 reads CASSLGTGGTQYF. DNA of the CDR3: TGTGCCAGCAGTTTAGGGACAGGGGGTACGCAGTATTTT.